This T cell receptor (beta chain) was found in a study of cytomegalovirus exposure and HLA in healthy donors. Comment on this clone: Its matching antigen is unknown.

General study findings and limits: In vitro checks showed that a few CMV-associated chains really do target CMV antigens.

Primers: 60 Vbeta forward and 13 Jbeta reverse. Repertoires were generated with immunoSEQ multiplex PCR, while TCRdb's copy carries only in-frame clones and drops some. Here the sample spans 55,000 to 65,000 clones, approximately 79% being singletons. V shed 6 bases, J shed 9 bases, and the junction held 9 bases outside the gene matches. This CDR3 is built from 14 residues. From germline, CDR1 is LNHDA and CDR2 SQIVND (reference sequence). The clonotype was recovered from a woman younger than 45 in good health and CMV-seronegative. The chain carries TRBV19 and TRBJ2-1; 9 bases map to TRBD2. Specimen: PBMCs. The CDR3 coding sequence is TGTGCCAGTAGAACCGGGACTAGCAATGGTGAGCAGTTCTTC. This encodes CASRTGTSNGEQFF.